This TCR beta chain is drawn from a study of shared clonotypes between healthy human individuals. Repertoires were generated with immunoSEQ multiplex PCR, while TCRdb's copy carries only in-frame clones and drops some. The table shows approximately 500,000 clones, with 79% occurring only once. This sequence originates from a woman in her forties in good health. Some clones in this sample may be carry-over from other donors' samples. Sequenced input: PBMCs.

CDR3 in DNA: TGTGCCAGCAGCCCCTCCACCGGCCCCTCTGGAAACACCATATATTTT. It translates to CASSPSTGPSGNTIYF. The rearrangement uses TRBV2 and TRBJ1-3; D call uncertain. Germline CDR1 SNHLY, CDR2 FYNNEI. This CDR3 spans 16 amino acids. V was clipped by 6 bases and J by 0 bases, with 15 bases between them.